This TCR beta chain was identified in a study of blood T cell repertoires in COVID-19. Study-wide background: Nucleic acid was either cDNA or gDNA, and it came from T cells, B-cell-depleted T cells, or PBMCs.

Authors' methods: Researchers report that nucleated cell counts were estimated from reference gene primer amplification. Here immunoSEQ multiplex PCR was the method, and the copy in TCRdb shows in-frame clones only, minus some. Clonal size and the V and J genes are those of that table, whereas D and trimming came from the DNA. The sample shows roughly 200,000 clones, 75% to 90% of them seen only once. Germline CDR1 is MGHRA and CDR2 is YSYEKL. This CDR3 region has 17 residues. J lost 3 bases, V lost 5 bases, and 12 bases had no gene match. The material sequenced was PBMCs or T cells enriched from blood (not recorded which). The chain carries TRBV4-1 and TRBJ2-7, with 11 positions matching TRBD1. The receptor comes from a woman aged 40 to 55 with acute COVID-19. The CDR3 DNA sequence: TGCGCCAGCAGCTATGGACAGGGGGCGAGTTCTGACTACGAGCAGTACTTC. It encodes CASSYGQGASSDYEQYF.